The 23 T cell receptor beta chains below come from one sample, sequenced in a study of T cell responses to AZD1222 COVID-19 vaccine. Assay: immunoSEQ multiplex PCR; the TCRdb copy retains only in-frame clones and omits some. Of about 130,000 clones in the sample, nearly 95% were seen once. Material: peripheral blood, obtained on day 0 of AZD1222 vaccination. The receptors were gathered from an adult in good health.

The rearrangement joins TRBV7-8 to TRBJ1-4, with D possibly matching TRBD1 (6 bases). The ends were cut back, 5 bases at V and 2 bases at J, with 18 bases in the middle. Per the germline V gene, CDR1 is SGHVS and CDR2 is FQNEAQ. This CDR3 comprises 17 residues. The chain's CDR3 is CASSPGTPWGTNEKLFF. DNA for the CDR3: TGTGCCAGCAGCCCCGGGACACCGTGGGGGACTAATGAAAAACTGTTTTTT.

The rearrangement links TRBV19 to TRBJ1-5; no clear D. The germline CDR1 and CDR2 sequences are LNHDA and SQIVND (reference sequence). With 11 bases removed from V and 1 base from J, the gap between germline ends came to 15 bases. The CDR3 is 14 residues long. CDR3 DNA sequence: TGTGCCTCGCGTCGTCGGGGAAGCAATCAGCCCCAGCATTTT. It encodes CASRRRGSNQPQHF.

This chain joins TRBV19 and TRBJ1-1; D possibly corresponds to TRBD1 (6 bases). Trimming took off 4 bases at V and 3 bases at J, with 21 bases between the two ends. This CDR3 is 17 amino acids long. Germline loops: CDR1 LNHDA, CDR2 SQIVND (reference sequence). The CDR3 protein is CASSTRTVVNLDTEAFF. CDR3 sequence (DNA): TGTGCCAGTAGTACCAGGACAGTTGTGAACTTGGACACTGAAGCTTTCTTT.

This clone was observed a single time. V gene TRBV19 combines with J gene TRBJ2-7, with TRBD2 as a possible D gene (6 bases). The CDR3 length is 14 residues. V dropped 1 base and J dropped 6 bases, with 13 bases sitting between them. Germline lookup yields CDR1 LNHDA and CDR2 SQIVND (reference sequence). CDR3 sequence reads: CASSIARGTFEQYF. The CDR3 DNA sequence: TGTGCCAGTAGTATAGCCCGCGGGACTTTCGAGCAGTACTTC.

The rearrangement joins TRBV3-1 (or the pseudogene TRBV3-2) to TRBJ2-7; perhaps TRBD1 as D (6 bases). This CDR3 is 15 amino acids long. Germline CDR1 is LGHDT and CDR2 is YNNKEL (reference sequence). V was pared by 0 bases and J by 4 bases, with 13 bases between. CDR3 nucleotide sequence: TGTGCCAGCAGCCAAGACCTTGGACAGCGTTACGAGCAGTACTTC. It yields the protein CASSQDLGQRYEQYF.

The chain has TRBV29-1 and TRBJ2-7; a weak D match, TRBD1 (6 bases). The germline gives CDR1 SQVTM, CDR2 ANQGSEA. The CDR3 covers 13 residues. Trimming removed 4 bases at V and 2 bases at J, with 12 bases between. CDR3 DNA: TGCAGCGTTGGCCGGGACACCCCCTACGAGCAGTACTTC. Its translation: CSVGRDTPYEQYF.

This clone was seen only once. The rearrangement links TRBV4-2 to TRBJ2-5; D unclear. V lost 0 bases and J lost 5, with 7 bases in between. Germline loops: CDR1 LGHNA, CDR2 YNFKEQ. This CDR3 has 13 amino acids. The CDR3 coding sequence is TGTGCCAGCAGCCAAGAAAAGGGCGAGACCCAGTACTTC. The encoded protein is CASSQEKGETQYF.

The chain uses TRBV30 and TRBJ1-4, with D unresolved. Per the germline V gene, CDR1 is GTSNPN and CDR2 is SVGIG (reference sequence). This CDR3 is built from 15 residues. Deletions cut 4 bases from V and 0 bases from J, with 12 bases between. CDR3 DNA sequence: TGTGCCTGGAAAGGCGGAGTAGCAACTAATGAAAAACTGTTTTTT. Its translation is CAWKGGVATNEKLFF.

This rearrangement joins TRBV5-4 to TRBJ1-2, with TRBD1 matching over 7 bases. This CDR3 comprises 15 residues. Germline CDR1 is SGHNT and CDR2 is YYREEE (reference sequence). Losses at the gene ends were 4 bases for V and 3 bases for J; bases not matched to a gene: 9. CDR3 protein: CASSARRQGDYGYTF. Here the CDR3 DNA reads TGTGCCAGCAGCGCCAGACGACAGGGAGACTATGGCTACACCTTC.

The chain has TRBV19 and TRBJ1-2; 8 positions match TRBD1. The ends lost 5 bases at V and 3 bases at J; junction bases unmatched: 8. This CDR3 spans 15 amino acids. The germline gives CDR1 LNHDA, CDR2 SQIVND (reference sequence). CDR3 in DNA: TGTGCCAGTAGTTCCCCGGCGGGACAGGACTATGGCTACACCTTC. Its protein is CASSSPAGQDYGYTF.

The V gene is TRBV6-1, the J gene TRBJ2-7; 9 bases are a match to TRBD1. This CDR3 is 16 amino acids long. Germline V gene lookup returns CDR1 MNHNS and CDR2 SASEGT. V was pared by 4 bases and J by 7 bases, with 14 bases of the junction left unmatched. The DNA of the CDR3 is TGTGCCAGCAGTGGCCCCGGGACAGGGCCACGGGGTGAGCAGTACTTC. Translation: CASSGPGTGPRGEQYF.

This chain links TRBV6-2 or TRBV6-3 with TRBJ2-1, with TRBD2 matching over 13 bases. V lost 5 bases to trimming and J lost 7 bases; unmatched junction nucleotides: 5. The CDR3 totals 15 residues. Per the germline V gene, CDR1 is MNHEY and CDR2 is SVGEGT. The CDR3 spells CASSIGLAGVNEQFF. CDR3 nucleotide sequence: TGTGCCAGCAGTATCGGACTAGCGGGAGTAAATGAGCAGTTCTTC.

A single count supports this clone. The CDR3 sequence: CASSHPGTATGELFF. CDR3 DNA: TGCGCCAGCAGCCATCCCGGGACAGCCACCGGGGAGCTGTTTTTT. This chain uses TRBV4-1 with TRBJ2-2, with TRBD1 matching over 7 bases. The V segment lost 3 bases and the J segment 4 bases; nucleotides outside the gene matches: 5. The CDR3 runs 15 residues. Germline V gene sequence: CDR1 MGHRA, CDR2 YSYEKL.

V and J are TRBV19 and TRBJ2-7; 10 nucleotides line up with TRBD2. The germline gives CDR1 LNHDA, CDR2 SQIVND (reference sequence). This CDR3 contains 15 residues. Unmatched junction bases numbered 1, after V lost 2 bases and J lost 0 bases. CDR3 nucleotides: TGTGCCAGTAGTATAACTAGCGGGGACTCCTACGAGCAGTACTTC. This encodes CASSITSGDSYEQYF. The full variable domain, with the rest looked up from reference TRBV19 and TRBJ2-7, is DGGITQSPKYLFRKEGQNVTLSCEQNLNHDAMYWYRQDPGQGLRLIYYSQIVNDFQKGDIAEGYSVSREKKESFPLTVTSAQKNPTAFYLCASSITSGDSYEQYFGPGTRLTVT.

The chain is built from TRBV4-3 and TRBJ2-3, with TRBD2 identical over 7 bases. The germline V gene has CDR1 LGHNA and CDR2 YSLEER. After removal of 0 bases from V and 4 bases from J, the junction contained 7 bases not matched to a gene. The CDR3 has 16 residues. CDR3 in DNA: TGCGCCAGCAGCCAAGATAGGGGACTAAGGTCAGATACGCAGTATTTT. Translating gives CASSQDRGLRSDTQYF.

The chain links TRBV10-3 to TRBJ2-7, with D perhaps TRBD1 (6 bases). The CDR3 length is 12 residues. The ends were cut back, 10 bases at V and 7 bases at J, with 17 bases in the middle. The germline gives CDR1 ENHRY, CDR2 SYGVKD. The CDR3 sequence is CANSAQGWEQYF. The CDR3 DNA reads TGTGCCAATTCTGCACAGGGTTGGGAGCAGTACTTC.

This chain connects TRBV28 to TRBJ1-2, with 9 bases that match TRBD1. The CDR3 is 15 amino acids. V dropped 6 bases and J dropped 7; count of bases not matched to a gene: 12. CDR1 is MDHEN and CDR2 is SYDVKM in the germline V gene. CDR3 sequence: CASRLQGAGSSGYTF. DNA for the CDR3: TGTGCCAGCAGGCTACAGGGGGCGGGTAGTTCTGGCTACACCTTC.

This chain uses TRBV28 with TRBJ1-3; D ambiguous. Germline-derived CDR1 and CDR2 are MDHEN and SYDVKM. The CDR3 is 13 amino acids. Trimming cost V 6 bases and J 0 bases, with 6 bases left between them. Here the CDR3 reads CASSRYSGNTIYF. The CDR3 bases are TGTGCCAGCAGCCGATACTCTGGAAACACCATATATTTT. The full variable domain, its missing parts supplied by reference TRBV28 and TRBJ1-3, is DVKVTQSSRYLVKRTGEKVFLECVQDMDHENMFWYRQDPGLGLRLIYFSYDVKMKEKGDIPEGYSVSREKKERFSLILESASTNQTSMYLCASSRYSGNTIYFGEGSWLTVV.

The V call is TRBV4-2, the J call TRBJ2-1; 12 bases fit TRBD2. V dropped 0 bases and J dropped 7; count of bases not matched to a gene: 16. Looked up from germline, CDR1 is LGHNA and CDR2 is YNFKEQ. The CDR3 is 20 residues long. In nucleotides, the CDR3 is TGTGCCAGCAGCCAAGAATCGGGACTAGCGGGTGGAATTCTAGGGAATGAGCAGTTCTTC. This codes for CASSQESGLAGGILGNEQFF.

CDR3 in DNA: TGTGCCAGCAGAGGGGACAGGGCCGCAGATACGCAGTATTTT. It encodes CASRGDRAADTQYF. The chain links TRBV25-1 to TRBJ2-3, with TRBD1 matching over 9 bases. The germline V gene has CDR1 MGHDK and CDR2 SYGVNS. This CDR3 region has 14 residues. V gave up 6 bases and J gave up 4 bases; unmatched junction bases: 5. Together with reference TRBV25-1 and TRBJ2-3, the CDR3 gives the full variable domain: EADIYQTPRYLVIGTGKKITLECSQTMGHDKMYWYQQDPGMELHLIHYSYGVNSTEKGDLSSESTVSRIRTEHFPLTLESARPSHTSQYLCASRGDRAADTQYFGPGTRLTVL.

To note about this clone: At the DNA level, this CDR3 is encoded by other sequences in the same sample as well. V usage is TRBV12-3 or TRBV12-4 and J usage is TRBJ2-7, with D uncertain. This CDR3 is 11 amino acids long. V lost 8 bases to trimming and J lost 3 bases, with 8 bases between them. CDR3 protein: CASSLNYEQYF. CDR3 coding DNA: TGTGCCAGCTCCCTAAACTACGAGCAGTACTTC.

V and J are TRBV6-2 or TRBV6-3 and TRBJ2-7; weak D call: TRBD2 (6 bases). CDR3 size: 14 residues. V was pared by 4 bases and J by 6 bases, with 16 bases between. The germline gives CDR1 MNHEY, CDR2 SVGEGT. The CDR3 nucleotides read TGTGCCAGCAGTTTAGCACGAGGAGGGCTCGAGCAGTACTTC. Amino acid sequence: CASSLARGGLEQYF.

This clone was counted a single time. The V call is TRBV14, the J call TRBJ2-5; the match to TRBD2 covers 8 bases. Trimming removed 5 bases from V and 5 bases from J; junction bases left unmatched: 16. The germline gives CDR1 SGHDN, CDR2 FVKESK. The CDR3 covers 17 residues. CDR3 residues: CASSFEKRTGLVETQYF. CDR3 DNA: TGTGCCAGCAGCTTCGAGAAGCGTACGGGACTAGTGGAGACCCAGTACTTC.